The rows below give T cell receptor beta chains drawn from one sample of a study of post-analysis software for immune sequencing data. TCRdb re-called the PCR reads through MiXCR, storing one row per CDR3 protein. This sample yields roughly 800,000 distinct CDR3 sequences, of which 46% are seen a single time; approximately 5% belongs to the top ten. The sequenced sample was blood. The receptors here all came from a girl aged 5 to 17 with multiple sclerosis. CDR3s include the opening cysteine and the closing phenylalanine or tryptophan. Fields, in order: J gene, V gene, clone size, D gene, CDR3 DNA, CDR3 protein. A D gene is named only where the DNA matches it firmly. The size field is filled for only some rows; it gives once, few, many or a size class.

J: TRBJ2-6; V: TRBV28; size: -; D: -; DNA: TGTGCCAGCAGTTTCTCAGGGAACGTCCTGACTTTC; CDR3: CASSFSGNVLTF
J: TRBJ2-3; V: TRBV6-5; size: -; D: -; DNA: TGTGCCAGCAGTTACTCCCCAGGGTTGGTAGATACGCAGTATTTT; CDR3: CASSYSPGLVDTQYF
J: TRBJ2-1; V: TRBV5-1; size: -; D: -; DNA: TGCGCCAGTCAAAGGACTACAGCCACCTACAATGAGCAGTTCTTC; CDR3: CASQRTTATYNEQFF
J: TRBJ2-1; V: TRBV7-9; size: -; D: TRBD2; DNA: TGTGCCAGCAGCTTAGGGAAACTTAGCGGGAGGGGCTTCCCTGAGCAGTTCTTC; CDR3: CASSLGKLSGRGFPEQFF
J: TRBJ2-3; V: TRBV12-3/TRBV12-4; size: -; D: TRBD2; DNA: TGTGCCAGCAGCCTGCAGCGGGGGAACACAGATACGCAGTATTTT; CDR3: CASSLQRGNTDTQYF
J: TRBJ2-4; V: TRBV10-3; size: few; D: -; DNA: TGTGCCATCAGTCCCCATCAAGGGGAGCAGTACTTC; CDR3: CAISPHQGEQYF
J: TRBJ2-5; V: TRBV7-2; size: few; D: TRBD2; DNA: TGTGCCAGCAGCTTAGCTAGTGGACTAGCGGGATGGGGGGAGACCCAGTACTTC; CDR3: CASSLASGLAGWGETQYF
J: TRBJ2-3; V: TRBV28; size: -; D: -; DNA: TGTGCCAGCAGTTCCACCTTTGGTACGCAGTATTTT; CDR3: CASSSTFGTQYF
J: TRBJ2-1; V: TRBV6-5; size: -; D: TRBD2; DNA: TGTGCCAGCAGTTACTCGGCCACTAGCGGGCGGGCGAATGAGCAGTTCTTC; CDR3: CASSYSATSGRANEQFF
J: TRBJ2-7; V: TRBV10-3; size: -; D: -; DNA: TGTGCCATCAGTGCAAGGAGGGAAGGCTACGAGCAGTACTTC; CDR3: CAISARREGYEQYF
J: TRBJ1-2; V: TRBV7-2; size: -; D: TRBD1; DNA: TGTGCCAGCAGCAGGGGGCCCGGCGGGTATGGTTACACCTTC; CDR3: CASSRGPGGYGYTF
J: TRBJ1-5; V: TRBV30; size: -; D: -; DNA: TGTGCCTGGAGTGTTTTCGGGTCCGGTCAGCCCCAGCATTTT; CDR3: CAWSVFGSGQPQHF
J: TRBJ1-1; V: TRBV12-3/TRBV12-4; size: few; D: -; DNA: TGTGCCAGCAGTTTAACGACCGCAAACACTGAAGCTTTCTTT; CDR3: CASSLTTANTEAFF
J: TRBJ2-1; V: TRBV11-2; size: -; D: TRBD2; DNA: TGTGCCAGCAGAGGATGGGACTACCCAAACAGCGGCAATGAGCAGTTCTTC; CDR3: CASRGWDYPNSGNEQFF
J: TRBJ2-3; V: TRBV7-8; size: -; D: TRBD2; DNA: TGTGCCAGCAGCCCCGTCGCTGGTACTAGCGGACTTACAGATACGCAGTATTTT; CDR3: CASSPVAGTSGLTDTQYF
J: TRBJ2-2; V: TRBV7-3; size: -; D: TRBD2; DNA: TGTGCCAGCAGCTCCCATACTAGCGGCCCGGGCACCGGGGAGCTGTTTTTT; CDR3: CASSSHTSGPGTGELFF
J: TRBJ1-2; V: TRBV3-1; size: few; D: -; DNA: TGTGCCAGCAGCCAAGAAAGCAGGCGGAGCTATGGCTACACCTTC; CDR3: CASSQESRRSYGYTF
J: TRBJ2-1; V: TRBV3-1; size: few; D: -; DNA: TGTGCCAGCAGCCAAGATAACTTCCATGAGCAGTTCTTC; CDR3: CASSQDNFHEQFF
J: TRBJ2-7; V: TRBV12-3/TRBV12-4; size: few; D: TRBD1; DNA: TGTGCCAGCACCCGTGGGGGACAGGCCTCCTACGAGCAGTACTTC; CDR3: CASTRGGQASYEQYF
J: TRBJ2-7; V: TRBV10-3; size: -; D: -; DNA: TGTGCCATCAGTGAGTCACCGGGCAAATCCTACGAGCAGTACTTC; CDR3: CAISESPGKSYEQYF
J: TRBJ1-2; V: TRBV29-1; size: -; D: -; DNA: TGCAGCGACGTGGGTCCAGGGCTGGGCTACACCTTC; CDR3: CSDVGPGLGYTF
J: TRBJ2-7; V: TRBV5-1; size: -; D: TRBD1; DNA: TGCGCCAGCAGCTTGCCCACGACAGGGGACGAGCAGTACTTC; CDR3: CASSLPTTGDEQYF
J: TRBJ2-3; V: TRBV4-2; size: -; D: TRBD2; DNA: TGTGCCAGCAGCCAGACCGTGGCGGGAGTTCCAGATACGCAGTATTTT; CDR3: CASSQTVAGVPDTQYF
J: TRBJ2-7; V: TRBV9; size: -; D: TRBD2; DNA: TGTGCCAGCAGCGTTTTGGCGGGAGCCCACGAGCAGTACTTC; CDR3: CASSVLAGAHEQYF
J: TRBJ2-3; V: TRBV28; size: -; D: -; DNA: TGTGCCAGCAGTTTAGGGACCTCGGATACGCAGTATTTT; CDR3: CASSLGTSDTQYF
J: TRBJ2-1; V: TRBV29-1; size: -; D: TRBD2; DNA: TGCAGCATAAGGACTAGCGCCTACAATGAGCAGTTCTTC; CDR3: CSIRTSAYNEQFF
J: TRBJ2-1; V: TRBV29-1; size: -; D: TRBD2; DNA: TGCAGCGTTGATGGTACTAGCGGGAGCCTTTACAATGAGCAGTTCTTC; CDR3: CSVDGTSGSLYNEQFF
J: TRBJ2-3; V: TRBV27; size: few; D: -; DNA: TGTGCCAGCAGTTTCTTACGGGGCACAGATACGCAGTATTTT; CDR3: CASSFLRGTDTQYF
J: TRBJ2-5; V: TRBV5-1; size: few; D: -; DNA: TGCGCCAGCAGCTTGGGGGGCACAGGAGGGGAGACCCAGTACTTC; CDR3: CASSLGGTGGETQYF
J: TRBJ1-1; V: TRBV9; size: -; D: TRBD1; DNA: TGTGCCAGCAGCGTAGCCCCGACAGGGAGCACTGAAGCTTTCTTT; CDR3: CASSVAPTGSTEAFF
J: TRBJ2-1; V: TRBV5-1; size: few; D: -; DNA: TGCGCCAGCAGCGGCAGGGACGTAGAGTTTACCTACAATGAGCAGTTCTTC; CDR3: CASSGRDVEFTYNEQFF
J: TRBJ2-3; V: TRBV20-1; size: -; D: -; DNA: TGCAGTGCCGGGGACCGCGGAGTCAAAAATACGCAGTATTTT; CDR3: CSAGDRGVKNTQYF
J: TRBJ2-1; V: TRBV12-3/TRBV12-4; size: -; D: TRBD1; DNA: TGTGCCAGCAGTGCACAGGGGGTGGCTAATGAGCAGTTCTTC; CDR3: CASSAQGVANEQFF
J: TRBJ2-7; V: TRBV6-6; size: -; D: -; DNA: TGTGCCAGCAGTTACGATCTAACTACCTACGAGCAGTACTTC; CDR3: CASSYDLTTYEQYF
J: TRBJ2-7; V: TRBV9; size: -; D: -; DNA: TGTGCCAGGGGGGCGGCTCCGTTTATGGACGAGCAGTACTTC; CDR3: CARGAAPFMDEQYF
J: TRBJ2-3; V: TRBV12-3/TRBV12-4; size: -; D: -; DNA: TGTGCCAGCAGTTGGTTAGCGGACACAGATACGCAGTATTTT; CDR3: CASSWLADTDTQYF
J: TRBJ2-3; V: TRBV29-1; size: few; D: -; DNA: TGCAGCGTTGGACCCTTGGAGAGGGAGTCCCCAGATACGCAGTATTTT; CDR3: CSVGPLERESPDTQYF
J: TRBJ1-5; V: TRBV6-6; size: -; D: -; DNA: TGTGCCAGCAGCTCTCGGGGGGATAGCAATCAGCCCCAGCATTTT; CDR3: CASSSRGDSNQPQHF
J: TRBJ1-5; V: TRBV29-1; size: few; D: TRBD1; DNA: TGCAGCGTGGTACAGGGGGTCAATCAGCCCCAGCATTTT; CDR3: CSVVQGVNQPQHF
J: TRBJ2-1; V: TRBV29-1; size: few; D: TRBD1; DNA: TGCAGCGTTGAGTCAGGGGGAGAGACCCAGTTCTTC; CDR3: CSVESGGETQFF
J: TRBJ2-1; V: TRBV14; size: once; D: TRBD2; DNA: TGTGCCAGCAGCCAACTAGCGGGAACCTACAATGAGCAGTTCTTC; CDR3: CASSQLAGTYNEQFF
J: TRBJ2-3; V: TRBV20-1; size: -; D: -; DNA: TGCAGTGCTGCCAGCAACTTACCCACAGATACGCAGTATTTT; CDR3: CSAASNLPTDTQYF
J: TRBJ2-5; V: TRBV24-1; size: once; D: -; DNA: TGTGCCACCAGTGATTCGGTGGGGTATCAGGAGACCCAGTACTTC; CDR3: CATSDSVGYQETQYF
J: TRBJ2-5; V: TRBV12-3/TRBV12-4; size: -; D: TRBD2; DNA: TGTGCCAGCAAGGTCGCGGGAGAGGAGACCCAGTACTTC; CDR3: CASKVAGEETQYF
J: TRBJ2-1; V: TRBV29-1; size: -; D: TRBD2; DNA: TGCAGCGTTGAAGCCTGGTATGGACTAGCGGGAGCCAATGAGCAGTTCTTC; CDR3: CSVEAWYGLAGANEQFF
J: TRBJ1-5; V: TRBV7-8; size: -; D: -; DNA: TGTGCCAGCAGCCTGGGGGAGAACGACACAGATACGCAGCATTTT; CDR3: CASSLGENDTDTQHF
J: TRBJ2-7; V: TRBV20-1; size: -; D: -; DNA: TGCAGTGCTAGAGATATAGGGGGGACCTTGTACGAGCAGTACTTC; CDR3: CSARDIGGTLYEQYF
J: TRBJ2-7; V: TRBV27; size: -; D: -; DNA: TGTGCCAGCGCCCCAGAGAGCGCCTACGAGCAGTACTTC; CDR3: CASAPESAYEQYF
J: TRBJ2-1; V: TRBV20-1; size: -; D: -; DNA: TGCAGTGCTAGCCGGGACACCTACAATGAGCAGTTCTTC; CDR3: CSASRDTYNEQFF
J: TRBJ2-6; V: TRBV5-4; size: -; D: -; DNA: TGTGCCAGCAGCCCCGAGGACAGCGTCTCTGGGGCCAACGTCCTGACTTTC; CDR3: CASSPEDSVSGANVLTF
J: TRBJ2-5; V: TRBV12-3/TRBV12-4; size: -; D: TRBD1; DNA: TGTGCCAGCAGTTTTCGGGGCCAGGGGGCCGGGACCCAGTACTTC; CDR3: CASSFRGQGAGTQYF